This T cell receptor (beta chain) was recovered during a study of OX40 agonist ivuxolimab in advanced cancers. Looking at the study overall: Three patients showed partial responses: one hepatocellular carcinoma and two cutaneous melanoma cases. Study-level findings and limits: Patients who responded partially at 0.1-3.0 mg/kg showed clonal expansion ranking among the lowest. Specificity for antigen went undetermined in the expanded peripheral T cells. Normalized T-cell clonal expansion was also low in some nonresponders.

Germline V gives CDR1 SEHNR, CDR2 FQNEAQ (reference sequence). The V segment lost 6 bases and the J segment 5 bases; nucleotides outside the gene matches: 10. This CDR3 contains 16 residues. To note about this clone: Its antigen is unidentified.

The table came from immunoSEQ multiplex PCR; TCRdb's copy has only in-frame clones and leaves some out. The repertoire includes about 54,000 clones, approximately 90% of them detected once, and 8.7% sits in the top ten. The source is an adult with an advanced solid tumor such as melanoma, head and neck, liver or kidney cancer. This chain links TRBV7-9 with TRBJ2-1; 10 positions agree with TRBD2. The sequences come from CD4+ or CD8+ T cells sorted from blood, collected in a trial of the OX40 agonist ivuxolimab. The CDR3 nucleotides are TGTGCCAGCAGTGGGACTAGCGTGTTGTCCAACAATGAGCAGTTCTTC. Translation: CASSGTSVLSNNEQFF.